This TCR beta chain was captured by sequencing in a study of CD8 T cells in Susac syndrome. Germline V CDR1 and CDR2: LNHNV, YYDKDF (reference sequence). CDR3 length: 13 amino acids. The V segment lost 4 bases and the J segment 2 bases; nucleotides outside the gene matches: 1. RNA in amounts of roughly 0.5 to 1 ug was reverse transcribed with random hexamers. The TCR beta CDR3 was amplified by immunoSEQ multiplex PCR across 54 Vbeta, 13 Jbeta. TCRdb fed the immunoSEQ multiplex PCR reads into MiXCR, producing one record per CDR3 protein. In the table there are 80,000 to 90,000 distinct CDR3 sequences, just under 95% of which are singletons.

This clonotype originated in a human donor in good health. The gene calls are TRBV15 and TRBJ2-7, with 8 nucleotides matching TRBD2. Sequenced input: CD8+ T cells from PBMCs. The CDR3 spells CATSMGLAYEQYF. CDR3 sequence (DNA): TGTGCCACCAGCATGGGACTAGCCTACGAGCAGTACTTC.